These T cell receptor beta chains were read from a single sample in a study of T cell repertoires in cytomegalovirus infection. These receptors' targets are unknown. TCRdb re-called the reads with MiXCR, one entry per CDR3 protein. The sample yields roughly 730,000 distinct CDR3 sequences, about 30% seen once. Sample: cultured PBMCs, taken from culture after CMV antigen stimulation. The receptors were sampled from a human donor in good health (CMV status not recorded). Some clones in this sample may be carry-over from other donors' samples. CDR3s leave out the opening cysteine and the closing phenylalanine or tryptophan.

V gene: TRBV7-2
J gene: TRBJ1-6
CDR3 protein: ASSTGDRGAPLH

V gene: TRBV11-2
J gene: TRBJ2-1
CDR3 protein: ASSLAGGGTIGEQF

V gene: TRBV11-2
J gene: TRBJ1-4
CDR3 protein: ASSDHSTNEKLF

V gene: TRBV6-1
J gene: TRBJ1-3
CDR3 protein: ASSEARRNTIY

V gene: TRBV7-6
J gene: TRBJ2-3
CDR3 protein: ASSPATDTQY

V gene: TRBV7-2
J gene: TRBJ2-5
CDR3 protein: ASSANSGGAGTQY

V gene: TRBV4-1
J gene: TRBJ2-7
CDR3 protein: ASSTYFKRTYEQY

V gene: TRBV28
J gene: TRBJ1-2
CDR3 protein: ASSLSSGQGRGYT

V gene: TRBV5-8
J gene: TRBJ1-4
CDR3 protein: ASRYRDRGEKLF

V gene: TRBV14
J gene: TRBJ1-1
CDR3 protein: ASSQRYRATEAF

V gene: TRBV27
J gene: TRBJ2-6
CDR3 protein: ASSRGQYSGANVLT

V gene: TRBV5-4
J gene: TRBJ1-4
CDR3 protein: ASSLKTDDGKLF

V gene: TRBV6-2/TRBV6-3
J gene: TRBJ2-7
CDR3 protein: ASSSGDRDFSYEQY

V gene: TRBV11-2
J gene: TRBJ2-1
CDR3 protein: ASSLVRLQEQF

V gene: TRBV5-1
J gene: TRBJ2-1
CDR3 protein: ASSLESGDNEQF

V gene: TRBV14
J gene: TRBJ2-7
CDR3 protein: ASSQDGGNEQY

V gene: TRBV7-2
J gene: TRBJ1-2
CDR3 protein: ASSSGGAGYT

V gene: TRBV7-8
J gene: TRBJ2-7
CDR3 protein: ASSRLAGAGYEQY

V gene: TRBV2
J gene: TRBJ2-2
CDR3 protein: ASGSRIKDYHTGELF

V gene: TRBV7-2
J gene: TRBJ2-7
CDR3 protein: ASSLGFAGYSYEQY

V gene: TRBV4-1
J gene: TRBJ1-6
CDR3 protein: ASSTQGVFSPLH

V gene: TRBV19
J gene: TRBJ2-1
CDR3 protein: ASAVDPAYNEQF

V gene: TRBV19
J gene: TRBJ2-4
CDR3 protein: ASKTDKAKNIQY

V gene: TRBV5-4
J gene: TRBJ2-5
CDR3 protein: ASSRGLAPYQETQY

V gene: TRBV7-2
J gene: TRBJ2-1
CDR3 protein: ASSTAGISYNEQF

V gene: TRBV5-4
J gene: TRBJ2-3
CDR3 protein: ASSSPSGRIEDTQY

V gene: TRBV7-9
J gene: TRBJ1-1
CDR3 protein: ASSPGQGGRTEAF

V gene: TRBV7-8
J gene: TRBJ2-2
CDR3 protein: ASSPSVPGAGELF

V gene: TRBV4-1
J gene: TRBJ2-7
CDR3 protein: ASSRTQVSYEQY

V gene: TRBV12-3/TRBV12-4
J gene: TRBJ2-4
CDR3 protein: ASSFGLAGAQNIQY

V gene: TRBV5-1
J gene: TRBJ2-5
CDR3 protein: ASSLTSESQETQY

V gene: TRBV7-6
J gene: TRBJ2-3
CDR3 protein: ASSPSTVFTDTQY

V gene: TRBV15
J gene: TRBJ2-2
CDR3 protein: ATSSLGSNTGELF

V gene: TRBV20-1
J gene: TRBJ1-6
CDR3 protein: SAAEQGVNSPLH

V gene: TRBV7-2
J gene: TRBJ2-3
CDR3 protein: ASSFPPGTQY

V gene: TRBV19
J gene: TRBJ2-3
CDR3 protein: ATSPKGAGVPDTQY

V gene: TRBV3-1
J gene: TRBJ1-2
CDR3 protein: ASSQEEAIWDYGYT

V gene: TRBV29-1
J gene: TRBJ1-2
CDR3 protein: SVTRYYGYT

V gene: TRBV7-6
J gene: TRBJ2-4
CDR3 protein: ASSSPGLAGDIQY